The T cell receptor (beta chain) under discussion was sequenced for a study of shared clonotypes between healthy human individuals. Study as a whole: With ages of 18 to 49, the donors were two women and a few men. Study findings and constraints: Between a handful of donors, naive CD4 clonotypes were shared at a level of around 4.9%.

Repertoires were generated with immunoSEQ multiplex PCR, while TCRdb's copy carries only in-frame clones and drops some. This table holds around 300,000 clones, about nine tenths found once. Germline V gene lookup returns CDR1 SQVTM and CDR2 ANQGSEA. The CDR3 loop spans 13 amino acids. V lost 0 bases, J lost 3 bases, and 8 bases lay in between. This clone has just a few counts. Antigen: not known. Distinct nucleotide sequences in the sample also encode this CDR3. The clonotype was recovered from a man younger than 30 in good health. Specimen: memory CD8+ T cells sorted from blood. Regarding subset: CD45RO+ cells pooled with CCR7-negative TemRA cells. V and J are TRBV29-1 and TRBJ1-2, with D unclear. CDR3 nucleotides: TGCAGCGTTGAAGAGAGCTGGGACTATGGCTACACCTTC. Its translation: CSVEESWDYGYTF.